This paragraph covers one T cell receptor beta chain sequence. Its specificity is unknown. These data originate in a study of CD8 T cells in ankylosing spondylitis. Study conclusions and caveats: Some motif variants were previously reported in reactive arthritis synovial fluid and blood. Within matched ankylosing spondylitis synovial fluid, disease-linked clones were reportedly significantly enriched. Among TCR beta sequences, a motif of 7 to 9 highly homologous variants appeared characteristic of ankylosing spondylitis blood.

V was clipped by 5 bases and J by 5 bases, with 14 bases between them. In germline, CDR1 is SGDLS, CDR2 YYNGEE. CDR3 length equals 15 residues. Quantitative molecular-barcoded 5'-RACE generated the TCR beta libraries. TCRdb analysed the 5' RACE reads with MiXCR anew, one entry per CDR3 protein. Here the sample spans some 140,000 distinct CDR3 sequences, roughly 8.3% being singletons. The chain uses TRBV9 and TRBJ1-6; TRBD1 might be the D (5 bases). The receptor's source is a male donor with ankylosing spondylitis. Sequencing input: synovial fluid, either unsorted or a sorted T cell fraction (not recorded which). The chain's CDR3 is CASSRDVGDNSPLHF. CDR3 in DNA: TGTGCCAGCAGTCGGGATGTGGGGGATAATTCACCCCTCCACTTT.